Included here is one T cell receptor beta chain sequence, with context. The data originate from a study of T cell changes during pregnancy in multiple sclerosis. CDR3 length: 13 residues. Per the germline V gene, CDR1 is LGHNA and CDR2 is YSLEER. Trimming removed 0 bases from V and 5 bases from J, with 8 bases in between. Libraries were prepared by immunoSEQ multiplex PCR; TCRdb keeps only in-frame clonotypes and omits some of them. The sample records about 49,000 clones, roughly 92% being singletons. This TCR was sampled from a female donor in good health, enrolled as a control in a pregnancy study. The sequencing used CD4+ T cells from peripheral blood mononuclear cells, collected in the second trimester of pregnancy. This chain uses TRBV4-3 with TRBJ2-7; tentative D call: TRBD2 (6 bases). As DNA, the CDR3 is TGCGCCAGCAGCCAAGATCCGGGGGACGAGCAGTACTTC. This sequence encodes CASSQDPGDEQYF.